Listed below are T cell receptor beta chains from one sample, sequenced in a study of blood T cells in healthy people across ages. TCRdb redid the calling of the 5' RACE reads with MiXCR, one entry per CDR3 protein. The sample gives about 1.6 million distinct CDR3 sequences, roughly a third of which show up once; about 11% is in the top ten. Sequenced: blood. The receptor set was obtained from a woman aged 25 to 39 in good health. Both conserved end residues are part of each CDR3. The D gene is left open where the match is weak. Size tells how often a clone was seen (once, few, many) or the class of an expanded clone, and some rows leave it out.

v_call	clone_size	j_call	d_call	cdr3_nt	cdr3_aa
TRBV14	-	TRBJ2-1	-	TGTGCCAGCAGCCACGACAGAGTTTCCTACAATGAGCAGTTCTTC	CASSHDRVSYNEQFF
TRBV15	-	TRBJ2-1	TRBD2	TGCGCCACCAGCATAAGGACTAGCGGGATAGCCGAGCAGTTCTTC	CATSIRTSGIAEQFF
TRBV5-1	-	TRBJ1-4	-	TGCGCCAGCAGCTGGGGAGTACAAAATGAAAAACTGTTTTTT	CASSWGVQNEKLFF
TRBV6-2/TRBV6-3	-	TRBJ2-4	-	TGTGCCAGCCAGGACCTTGTGGGGGCTCGAGAGCAGTACTTC	CASQDLVGAREQYF
TRBV4-2	-	TRBJ2-5	-	TGTGCCAGCAGCCAAGGGGCGGGGGCCTTCCAAGAGACCCAGTACTTC	CASSQGAGAFQETQYF
TRBV4-1	once	TRBJ2-3	TRBD1	TGCGCCAGCAGGCCAGGACAGGGGGGCACAGATACGCAGTATTTT	CASRPGQGGTDTQYF
TRBV18	many	TRBJ1-2	-	TGTGCCAGCAGCCCCCCGGGAGCTAACTATGGCTACACCTTC	CASSPPGANYGYTF
TRBV7-9	many	TRBJ1-1	-	TGTGCCAGCAGCTCCCAGAACACTGAAGCTTTCTTT	CASSSQNTEAFF
TRBV20-1	-	TRBJ2-7	TRBD2	TGCAGTGCTCATATGGGACTAGCCTCCTACGAGCAGTACTTC	CSAHMGLASYEQYF
TRBV28	few	TRBJ2-2	-	TGTGCCAGCATCGGGGCAGGGAGGCCCACCGGGGAGCTGTTTTTT	CASIGAGRPTGELFF
TRBV25-1	few	TRBJ1-1	-	TGTGCCAGCAGTGAATATGAGGTATCCACTGAAGCTTTCTTT	CASSEYEVSTEAFF
TRBV6-1	-	TRBJ1-2	-	TGTGCCAGCAGTGATCGGACACCTATTGGCTACACCTTC	CASSDRTPIGYTF
TRBV28	-	TRBJ2-7	TRBD2	TGTGCCAGCAGCTACGAGCTAGCGGAAAACTCCTACGAGCAGTACTTC	CASSYELAENSYEQYF
TRBV4-1	many	TRBJ2-7	-	TGCGCCAGCAGCCAGGGCCCGGGGGGCTTATCCTACGAGCAGTACTTC	CASSQGPGGLSYEQYF
TRBV18	once	TRBJ2-4	TRBD2	TGTGCCGGCTCACCGCAGCGGGATTTAAACATTCAGTACTTC	CAGSPQRDLNIQYF
TRBV9	-	TRBJ2-3	-	TGTGCCAGCAGCGTCCGGGTCGACACAGATACGCAGTATTTT	CASSVRVDTDTQYF
TRBV11-2	many	TRBJ2-1	TRBD2	TGTGCCAGCAGCTTGGGAAGCGGGAGCAATGAGCAGTTCTTC	CASSLGSGSNEQFF
TRBV12-3/TRBV12-4	few	TRBJ2-1	-	TGTGCCAGCGGAATCGGGCCTGAGCAGTTCTTC	CASGIGPEQFF
TRBV3-1	-	TRBJ2-2	-	TGTGCCAGCAGCCATTACGGCACCGGGGAGCTGTTTTTT	CASSHYGTGELFF
TRBV15	-	TRBJ2-1	-	TGTGCCACCACCGGGACCCGGAACTACAATGAGCAGTTCTTC	CATTGTRNYNEQFF
TRBV5-6	-	TRBJ2-1	TRBD2	TGTGCCAGCAGCTTGGGGGGACTAGCGGGAGGCCGCCCCCGTCCGAGCTCCTACAATGAGCAGTTCTTC	CASSLGGLAGGRPRPSSYNEQFF
TRBV2	-	TRBJ2-1	-	TGTGCCAGCAGGGGGAGGGGGCCGTACAATGAGCAGTTCTTC	CASRGRGPYNEQFF
TRBV6-5	few	TRBJ2-1	TRBD1	TGTGCCAGCAGGACAGGGAGACACAATGAGCAGTTCTTC	CASRTGRHNEQFF
TRBV5-1	-	TRBJ2-1	-	TGCGCCAGCAGCGCGACCATCTCTAGCTCCTACAATGAGCAGTTCTTC	CASSATISSSYNEQFF
TRBV6-1	-	TRBJ2-4	TRBD2	TGTGCCAGCAGTGAGGTGGTAGCGGGAGGTAGAACCATTCAGTACTTC	CASSEVVAGGRTIQYF
TRBV6-1	few	TRBJ2-3	-	TGTGCCAGCAGTGGGAAGGGGGGAAGCACAGATACGCAGTATTTT	CASSGKGGSTDTQYF
TRBV9	-	TRBJ2-3	-	TGTGCCAGCAGCTCCGCGGACAGCCCTAGAGATACGCGGTATTTT	CASSSADSPRDTRYF
TRBV7-9	few	TRBJ2-5	TRBD2	TGTGCCAGCAGCTCGGAGACTAGCGGGATTGGGGAGACCCAGTACTTC	CASSSETSGIGETQYF
TRBV4-1	-	TRBJ2-7	-	TGCGCCAGCAGCCAAGGTGGGTCGGGACTCTACAAGCAGTACTTC	CASSQGGSGLYKQYF
TRBV27	once	TRBJ2-5	-	TGTGCCAGCTGTTTTTTTCCGGGCCCACAGCAAGAGACCCAGTACTTC	CASCFFPGPQQETQYF
TRBV6-1	few	TRBJ1-6	-	TGTGCCAGCAGCATGTTGGGGGGACCGACTAATTCACCCCTCCACTTT	CASSMLGGPTNSPLHF
TRBV20-1	-	TRBJ1-1	-	TGCAGTGCTTTTTCGACAGGTCTGAACACTGAAGCTTTCTTT	CSAFSTGLNTEAFF
TRBV7-9	-	TRBJ2-1	-	TGTGCCAGCAGCCCACCTGTGCAGGAAGTTGAGCAGTTCTTC	CASSPPVQEVEQFF
TRBV11-2	few	TRBJ2-1	-	TGTGCCAGCAGCCCCGGGTGGGAGCAGTTCTTC	CASSPGWEQFF
TRBV6-1	-	TRBJ1-1	-	TGTGCCAGCAGTGAGGGGGAAGGCACTGAAGCTTTCTTT	CASSEGEGTEAFF
TRBV7-3	few	TRBJ2-5	-	TGTGCCAGCAGCTACCGTGGGGGGCAAAAAGAGACCCAGTACTTC	CASSYRGGQKETQYF
TRBV9	-	TRBJ2-3	TRBD2	TGTGCCAGCAGCGTAGAGGGACTAGCGGGAGATACGCAGTATTTT	CASSVEGLAGDTQYF
TRBV4-2	few	TRBJ1-2	-	TGTGCCAGCAGCCAAGAAGTGGGGTACTATGGCTACACCTTC	CASSQEVGYYGYTF
TRBV6-2/TRBV6-3	-	TRBJ1-2	-	TGTACCAGCAGTTCGGGATCAGGACCGATACTTTATGGCTACACCTTC	CTSSSGSGPILYGYTF
TRBV28	many	TRBJ2-7	TRBD1	TGTGCCAGCAGTTCGACAGGGGCCGAGCAGTACTTC	CASSSTGAEQYF
TRBV6-6	-	TRBJ1-1	-	TGTGCCAGCAGTTACTCTCGACAAGTGAACACTGAAGCTTTCTTT	CASSYSRQVNTEAFF
TRBV6-6	-	TRBJ2-5	-	TGTGCCAGCAGTCGGTTTGGGACTCAAGAGACCCAGTACTTC	CASSRFGTQETQYF
TRBV14	few	TRBJ2-5	-	TGTGCCAGCAGCCCCAACGGGGCAGGGACCTTCCAAGAGACCCAGTACTTC	CASSPNGAGTFQETQYF
TRBV20-1	few	TRBJ2-1	-	TGCAGTGCTAGTCGAACTGGGGCTAGCAGACCCTACAATGAGCAGTTCTTC	CSASRTGASRPYNEQFF
TRBV28	-	TRBJ1-2	TRBD1	TGTGCCAGCAGCCTGGGACAGCCATATAACTATGGCTACACCTTC	CASSLGQPYNYGYTF
TRBV29-1	many	TRBJ2-3	TRBD2	TGCAGCGTTGGGCGACCGGGACTAGCGGGCACAGATACGCAGTATTTT	CSVGRPGLAGTDTQYF
TRBV12-3/TRBV12-4	-	TRBJ2-1	TRBD2	TGTGCCAGCAGCTTTGCGGGAGTCGAAAATGAGCAGTTCTTC	CASSFAGVENEQFF
TRBV27	-	TRBJ2-7	-	TGTGCCAGCAGTCCGGACCGGCCGGGGGAGCAGTACTTC	CASSPDRPGEQYF
TRBV2	-	TRBJ2-5	TRBD2	TGTGCCAGCAGTGGGCTAGCGGGAGTCTACGGGCAGTACTTC	CASSGLAGVYGQYF
TRBV28	-	TRBJ2-1	-	TGTGCCAGCATAACGAGGGGTAGGAATGAGCAGTTCTTC	CASITRGRNEQFF
TRBV7-9	-	TRBJ2-2	-	TGTGCCAGCAGCCGGCCGGGTGGCCGTAAATGGTCTGCGGGGGAGCTGTTTTTT	CASSRPGGRKWSAGELFF
TRBV7-9	-	TRBJ1-1	-	TGTGCCAGCAGAGTGAGTGTCGGGGGCACTGAAGCTTTCTTT	CASRVSVGGTEAFF
TRBV7-2	-	TRBJ1-2	-	TGTGCCAGCAGCTTAGCGCGGGGGGGAGGGCATGGCTACACCTTC	CASSLARGGGHGYTF